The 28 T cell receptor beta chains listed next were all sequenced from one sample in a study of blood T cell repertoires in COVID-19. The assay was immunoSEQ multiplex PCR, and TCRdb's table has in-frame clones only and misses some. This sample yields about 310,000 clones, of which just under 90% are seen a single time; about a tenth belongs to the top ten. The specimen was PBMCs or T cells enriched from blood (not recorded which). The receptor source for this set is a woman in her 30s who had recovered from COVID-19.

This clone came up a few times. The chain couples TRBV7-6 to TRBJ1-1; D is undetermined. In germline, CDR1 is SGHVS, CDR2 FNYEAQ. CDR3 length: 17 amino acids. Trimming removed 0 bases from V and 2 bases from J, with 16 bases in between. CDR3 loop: CASSLATSIQTNTEAFF. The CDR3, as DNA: TGTGCCAGCAGCTTAGCGACGTCTATTCAGACAAACACTGAAGCTTTCTTT.

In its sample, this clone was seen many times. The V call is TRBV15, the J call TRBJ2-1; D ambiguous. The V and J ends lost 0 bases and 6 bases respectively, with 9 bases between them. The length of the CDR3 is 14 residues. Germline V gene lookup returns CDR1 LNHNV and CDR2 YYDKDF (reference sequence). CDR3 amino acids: CATSRDLTVNEQFF. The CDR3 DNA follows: TGTGCCACCAGCAGAGATCTTACGGTCAATGAGCAGTTCTTC. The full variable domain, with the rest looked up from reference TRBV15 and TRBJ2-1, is DAMVIQNPRYQVTQFGKPVTLSCSQTLNHNVMYWYQQKSSQAPKLLFHYYDKDFNNEADTPDNFQSRRPNTSFCFLDIRSPGLGDTAMYLCATSRDLTVNEQFFGPGTRLTVL.

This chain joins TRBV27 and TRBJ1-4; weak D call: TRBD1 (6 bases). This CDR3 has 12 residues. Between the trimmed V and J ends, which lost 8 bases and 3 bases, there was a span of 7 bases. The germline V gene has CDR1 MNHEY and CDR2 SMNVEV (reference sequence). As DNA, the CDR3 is TGTGCCAGCGCAGGGGCTAATGAAAAACTGTTTTTT. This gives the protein CASAGANEKLFF.

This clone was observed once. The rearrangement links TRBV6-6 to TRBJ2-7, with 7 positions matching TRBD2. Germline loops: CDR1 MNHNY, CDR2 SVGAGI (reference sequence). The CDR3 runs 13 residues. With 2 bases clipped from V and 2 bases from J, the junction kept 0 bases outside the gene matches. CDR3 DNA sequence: TGTGCCAGCAGTTACGGACTAGCCTACGAGCAGTACTTC. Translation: CASSYGLAYEQYF.

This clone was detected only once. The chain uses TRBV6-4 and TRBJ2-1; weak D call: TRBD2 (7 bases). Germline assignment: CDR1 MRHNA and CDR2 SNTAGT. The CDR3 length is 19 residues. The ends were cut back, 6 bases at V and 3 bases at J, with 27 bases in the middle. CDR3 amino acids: CASSPHGGASGVVYNEQFF. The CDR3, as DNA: TGTGCCAGCAGCCCTCATGGGGGGGCCTCGGGGGTAGTCTACAATGAGCAGTTCTTC.

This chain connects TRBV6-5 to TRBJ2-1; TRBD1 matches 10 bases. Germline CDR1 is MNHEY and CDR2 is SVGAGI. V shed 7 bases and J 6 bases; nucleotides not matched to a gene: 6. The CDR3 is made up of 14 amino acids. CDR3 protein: CASTRTGGGNEQFF. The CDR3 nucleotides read TGTGCCAGCACCCGGACAGGGGGTGGCAATGAGCAGTTCTTC.

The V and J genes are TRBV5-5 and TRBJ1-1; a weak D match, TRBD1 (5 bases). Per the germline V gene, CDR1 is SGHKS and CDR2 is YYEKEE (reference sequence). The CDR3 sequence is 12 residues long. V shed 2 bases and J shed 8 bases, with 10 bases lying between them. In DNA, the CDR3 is TGTGCCAGCAGCTTTAGTGACAGAGAAGCTTTCTTT. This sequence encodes CASSFSDREAFF.

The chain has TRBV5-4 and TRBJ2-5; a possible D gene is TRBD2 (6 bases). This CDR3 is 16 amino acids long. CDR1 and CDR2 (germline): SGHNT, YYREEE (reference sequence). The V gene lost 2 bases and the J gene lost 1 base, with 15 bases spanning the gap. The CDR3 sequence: CASSFGTSGPQETQYF. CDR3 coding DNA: TGTGCCAGCAGCTTTGGGACTTCGGGACCCCAAGAGACCCAGTACTTC.

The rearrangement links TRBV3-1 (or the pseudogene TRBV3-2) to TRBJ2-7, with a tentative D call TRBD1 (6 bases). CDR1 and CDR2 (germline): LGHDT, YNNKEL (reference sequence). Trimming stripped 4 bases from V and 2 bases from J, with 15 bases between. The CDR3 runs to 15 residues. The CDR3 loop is CASSPGHSGAYEQYF. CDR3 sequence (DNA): TGTGCCAGCAGCCCCGGACATTCAGGGGCCTACGAGCAGTACTTC.

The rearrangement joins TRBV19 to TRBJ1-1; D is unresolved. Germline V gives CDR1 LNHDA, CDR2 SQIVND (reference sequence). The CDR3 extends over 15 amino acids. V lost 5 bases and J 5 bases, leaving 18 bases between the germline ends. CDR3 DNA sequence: TGTGCCAGTAGTGAGGGTGTTTATATGAGGACTGAAGCTTTCTTT. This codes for CASSEGVYMRTEAFF.

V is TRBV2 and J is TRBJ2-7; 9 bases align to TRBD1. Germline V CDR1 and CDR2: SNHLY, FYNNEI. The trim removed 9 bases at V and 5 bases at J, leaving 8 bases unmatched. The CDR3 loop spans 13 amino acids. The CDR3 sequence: CARRRTGEDEQYF. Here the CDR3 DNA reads TGTGCCAGAAGAAGGACAGGGGAGGACGAGCAGTACTTC.

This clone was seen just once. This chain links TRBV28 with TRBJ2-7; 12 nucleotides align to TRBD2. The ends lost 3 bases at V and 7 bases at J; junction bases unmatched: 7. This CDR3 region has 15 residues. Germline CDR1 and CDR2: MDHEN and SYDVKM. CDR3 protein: CASSLRLAGVGEQYF. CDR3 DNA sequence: TGTGCCAGCAGTTTGCGACTAGCGGGAGTTGGAGAGCAGTACTTC.

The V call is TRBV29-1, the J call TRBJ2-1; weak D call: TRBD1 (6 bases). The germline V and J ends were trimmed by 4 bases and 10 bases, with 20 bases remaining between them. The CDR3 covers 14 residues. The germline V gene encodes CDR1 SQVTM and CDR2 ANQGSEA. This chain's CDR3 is CSVVWRPHRGEQFF. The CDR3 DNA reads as TGCAGCGTTGTATGGCGCCCCCATAGGGGGGAGCAGTTCTTC.

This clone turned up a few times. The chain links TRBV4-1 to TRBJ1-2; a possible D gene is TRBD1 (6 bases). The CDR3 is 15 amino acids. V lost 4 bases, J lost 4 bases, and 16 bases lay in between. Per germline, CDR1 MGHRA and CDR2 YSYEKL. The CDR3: CASSPERGAGYGYTF. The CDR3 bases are TGCGCCAGCAGCCCCGAACGGGGGGCTGGCTATGGCTACACCTTC.

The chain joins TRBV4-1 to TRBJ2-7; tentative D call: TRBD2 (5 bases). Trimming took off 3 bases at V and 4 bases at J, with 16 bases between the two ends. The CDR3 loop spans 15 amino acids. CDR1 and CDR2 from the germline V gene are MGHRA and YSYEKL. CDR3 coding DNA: TGCGCCAGCAGCCAGAAACTAGTCCCAGAATACGAGCAGTACTTC. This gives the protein CASSQKLVPEYEQYF.

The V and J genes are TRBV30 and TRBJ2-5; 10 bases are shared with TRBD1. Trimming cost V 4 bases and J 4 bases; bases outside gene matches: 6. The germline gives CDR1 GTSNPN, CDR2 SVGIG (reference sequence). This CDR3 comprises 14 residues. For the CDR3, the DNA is TGTGCCTGGAAAGACAGGGGGCTTTCAGAGACCCAGTACTTC. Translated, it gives CAWKDRGLSETQYF.

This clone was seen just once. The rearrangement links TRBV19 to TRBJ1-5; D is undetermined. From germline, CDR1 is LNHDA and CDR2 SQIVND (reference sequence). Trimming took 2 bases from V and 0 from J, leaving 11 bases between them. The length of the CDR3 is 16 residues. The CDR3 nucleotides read TGTGCCAGTAGTATACTCGGGGTTTATAGCAATCAGCCCCAGCATTTT. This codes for CASSILGVYSNQPQHF.

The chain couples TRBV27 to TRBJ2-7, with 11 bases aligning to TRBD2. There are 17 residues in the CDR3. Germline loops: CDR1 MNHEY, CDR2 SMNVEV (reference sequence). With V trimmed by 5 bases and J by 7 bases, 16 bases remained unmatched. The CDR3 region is CASSTLLTSGTGGEQYF. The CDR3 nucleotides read TGTGCCAGCAGTACATTACTGACTAGCGGGACGGGTGGAGAGCAGTACTTC.

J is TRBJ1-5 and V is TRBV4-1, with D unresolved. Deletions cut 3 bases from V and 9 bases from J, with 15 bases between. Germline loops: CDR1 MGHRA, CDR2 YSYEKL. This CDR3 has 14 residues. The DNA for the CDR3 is TGCGCCAGCAGCCATGTTAGCCCCGCGATGCCCCAGCATTTT. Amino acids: CASSHVSPAMPQHF.

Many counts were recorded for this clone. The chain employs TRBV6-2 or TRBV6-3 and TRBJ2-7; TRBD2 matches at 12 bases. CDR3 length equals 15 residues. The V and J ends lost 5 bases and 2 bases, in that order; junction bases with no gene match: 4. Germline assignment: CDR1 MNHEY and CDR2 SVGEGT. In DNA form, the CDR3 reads TGTGCCAGCAGTATACTAGCGGGAGGTGCCTACGAGCAGTACTTC. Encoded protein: CASSILAGGAYEQYF.

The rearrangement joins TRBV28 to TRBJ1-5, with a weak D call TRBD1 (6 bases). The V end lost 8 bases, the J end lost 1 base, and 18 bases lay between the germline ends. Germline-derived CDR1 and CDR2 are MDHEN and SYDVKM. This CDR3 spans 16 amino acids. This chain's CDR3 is CASVTGQGQSNQPQHF. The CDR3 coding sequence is TGTGCCAGCGTGACGGGACAAGGCCAGAGCAATCAGCCCCAGCATTTT.

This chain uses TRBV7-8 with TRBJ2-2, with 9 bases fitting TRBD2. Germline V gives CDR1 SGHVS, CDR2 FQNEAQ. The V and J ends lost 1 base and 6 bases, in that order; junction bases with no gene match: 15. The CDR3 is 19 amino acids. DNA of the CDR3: TGTGCCAGCAGCTTAGAGTGGGTGGCTGGCGGGAGGGCCCCCGGGGAGCTGTTTTTT. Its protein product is CASSLEWVAGGRAPGELFF.

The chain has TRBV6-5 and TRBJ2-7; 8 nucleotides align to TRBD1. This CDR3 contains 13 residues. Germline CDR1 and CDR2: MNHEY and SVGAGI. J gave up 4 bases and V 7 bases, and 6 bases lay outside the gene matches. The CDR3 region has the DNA TGTGCCAGCATGGCAGGGGGCACTTACGAGCAGTACTTC. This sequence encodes CASMAGGTYEQYF.

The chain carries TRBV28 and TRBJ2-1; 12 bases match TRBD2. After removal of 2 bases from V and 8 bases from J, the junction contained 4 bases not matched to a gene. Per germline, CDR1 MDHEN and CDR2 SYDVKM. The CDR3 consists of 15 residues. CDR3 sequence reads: CASSLLAGGPHEQFF. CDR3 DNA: TGTGCCAGCAGTTTACTAGCGGGAGGGCCCCATGAGCAGTTCTTC.

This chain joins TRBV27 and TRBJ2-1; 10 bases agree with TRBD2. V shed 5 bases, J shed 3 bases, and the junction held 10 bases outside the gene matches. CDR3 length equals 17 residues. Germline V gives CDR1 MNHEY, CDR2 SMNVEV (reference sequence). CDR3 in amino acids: CASSPPSSGSHYNEQFF. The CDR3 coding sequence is TGTGCCAGCAGTCCTCCGTCTAGCGGGAGCCACTACAATGAGCAGTTCTTC.

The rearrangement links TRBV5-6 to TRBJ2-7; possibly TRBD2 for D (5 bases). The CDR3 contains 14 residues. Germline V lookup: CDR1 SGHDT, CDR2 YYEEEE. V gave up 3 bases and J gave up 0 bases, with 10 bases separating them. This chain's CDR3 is CASSSYGVSYEQYF. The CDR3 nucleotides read TGTGCCAGCAGCTCATACGGGGTCTCCTACGAGCAGTACTTC.

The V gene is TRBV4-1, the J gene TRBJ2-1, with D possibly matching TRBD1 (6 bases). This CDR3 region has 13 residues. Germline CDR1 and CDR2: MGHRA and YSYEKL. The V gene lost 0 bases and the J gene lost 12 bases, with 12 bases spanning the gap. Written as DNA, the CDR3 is TGCGCCAGCAGCCAAGACCGGGACACATGGCAGTTCTTC. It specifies CASSQDRDTWQFF.

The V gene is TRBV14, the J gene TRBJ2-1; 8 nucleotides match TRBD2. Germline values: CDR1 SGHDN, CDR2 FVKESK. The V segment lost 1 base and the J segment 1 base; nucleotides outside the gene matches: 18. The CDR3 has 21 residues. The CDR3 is CASSQVTPRTSYELSYNEQFF. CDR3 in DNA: TGTGCCAGCAGCCAAGTAACACCTAGGACTAGCTATGAGCTTTCCTACAATGAGCAGTTCTTC.